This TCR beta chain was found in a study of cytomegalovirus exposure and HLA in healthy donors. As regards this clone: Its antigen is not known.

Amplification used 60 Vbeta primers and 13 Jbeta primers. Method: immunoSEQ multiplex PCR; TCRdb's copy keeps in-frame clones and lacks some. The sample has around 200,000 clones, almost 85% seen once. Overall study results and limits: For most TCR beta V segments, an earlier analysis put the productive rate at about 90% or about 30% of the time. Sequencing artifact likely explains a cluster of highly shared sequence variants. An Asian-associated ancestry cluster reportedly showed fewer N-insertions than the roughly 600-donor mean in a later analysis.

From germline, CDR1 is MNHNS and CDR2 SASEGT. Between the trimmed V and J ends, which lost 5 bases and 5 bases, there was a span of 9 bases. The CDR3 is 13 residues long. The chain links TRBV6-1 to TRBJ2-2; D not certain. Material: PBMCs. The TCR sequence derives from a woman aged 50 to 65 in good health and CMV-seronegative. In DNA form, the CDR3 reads TGTGCCAGCAGTCTAGGAAATACCGGGGAGCTGTTTTTT. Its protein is CASSLGNTGELFF.